The 31 T cell receptor beta chains given below trace back to one sample, sequenced in a study of shared clonotypes between healthy human individuals. Profiled with immunoSEQ multiplex PCR; TCRdb holds only in-frame clones, not every one. The sample lists 450,000 to 650,000 clones; around three quarters were seen once. Material: PBMCs. The source of these receptors is a woman aged 40 to 55 in good health. Some clones in this sample may be carry-over from other donors' samples.

The V gene is TRBV27, the J gene TRBJ1-1, with D unresolved. Trimming stripped 10 bases from V and 4 bases from J, with 22 bases between. From germline, CDR1 is MNHEY and CDR2 SMNVEV (reference sequence). The length of the CDR3 is 15 residues. The DNA of the CDR3 is TGTGCCACCCGCGGCCAGTACCTAACGGGCACTGAAGCTTTCTTT. Translation gives CATRGQYLTGTEAFF.

The V gene is TRBV6-5, the J gene TRBJ2-7; D may be TRBD1 or TRBD2 (6 bases each). V gave up 5 bases and J gave up 3 bases, with 17 bases separating them. CDR3 size: 15 residues. Germline CDR1 is MNHEY and CDR2 is SVGAGI. For the CDR3, the DNA is TGTGCCAGCAGTCTAACAGGGAGGTACGGCTACGAGCAGTACTTC. It specifies CASSLTGRYGYEQYF.

The chain links TRBV27 to TRBJ2-7; 8 bases align to TRBD2. This CDR3 contains 17 residues. CDR1 is MNHEY and CDR2 is SMNVEV in the germline V gene (reference sequence). After removal of 0 bases from V and 5 bases from J, the junction contained 12 bases not matched to a gene. The CDR3 spells CASSLSGPAGVRNEQYF. CDR3 nucleotide sequence: TGTGCCAGCAGTTTATCGGGACCAGCGGGAGTCAGAAACGAGCAGTACTTC.

V usage is TRBV29-1 and J usage is TRBJ2-3, with TRBD1 as a possible D gene (5 bases). The CDR3 is 14 amino acids. Germline lookup yields CDR1 SQVTM and CDR2 ANQGSEA. Trimming pared 4 bases from V and 3 bases from J, leaving 14 bases between. CDR3 sequence: CSVARTLGTDTQYF. The DNA for the CDR3 is TGCAGCGTTGCTCGGACATTGGGAACAGATACGCAGTATTTT.

On this clone: With only one base between it and a far larger clone, this is likely a read error. The sample holds other DNA sequences that translate to the same CDR3. The chain carries TRBV29-1 and TRBJ1-1; 11 positions agree with TRBD1. The V and J ends lost 3 bases and 5 bases, in that order; junction bases with no gene match: 8. Germline V gives CDR1 SQVTM, CDR2 ANQGSEA. The CDR3 extends over 15 amino acids. The DNA of the CDR3 is TGCAGCGTTGAGGGACCCGGGACAGGGGGTACTGAAGCTTTCTTT. Its protein product is CSVEGPGTGGTEAFF.

In DNA, the CDR3 is TGCGCCAGCAGCCAGACAGGGTTCACAGATACGCAGTATTTT. Amino acids: CASSQTGFTDTQYF. This chain uses TRBV4-3 with TRBJ2-3; 7 bases map to TRBD1. The CDR3 totals 14 residues. CDR1 and CDR2 from the germline V gene are LGHNA and YSLEER. V was clipped by 3 bases and J by 2 bases; unmatched bases: 2.

Worth noting for this clone: The identical CDR3 is also encoded by other nucleotide sequences in the sample. The chain is built from TRBV18 and TRBJ2-1, with 8 nucleotides matching TRBD2. CDR3 length: 16 amino acids. Germline lookup yields CDR1 KGHSH and CDR2 LQKENI. V was pared by 3 bases and J by 1 base, with 5 bases of the junction left unmatched. CDR3 sequence: CASSPGLAGSYNEQFF. DNA for the CDR3: TGTGCCAGCTCACCTGGGTTAGCGGGATCCTACAATGAGCAGTTCTTC.

This clone occurred many times. The J gene is TRBJ1-2, the V gene TRBV9; D gene ambiguous. Germline V CDR1 and CDR2: SGDLS, YYNGEE. The V gene lost 0 bases and the J gene lost 7 bases, with 10 bases spanning the gap. This CDR3 has 13 residues. The CDR3 reads CASSVEGWGGYTF. The CDR3 bases are TGTGCCAGCAGCGTAGAAGGATGGGGTGGCTACACCTTC.

The rearrangement uses TRBV11-2 and TRBJ2-2; D gene unclear. The CDR3 runs 15 residues. The germline V gene encodes CDR1 SGHAT and CDR2 FQNNGV. Trimming removed 1 base at V and 7 bases at J, with 13 bases between. The chain's CDR3 is CASSLVDGQLGELFF. CDR3 sequence (DNA): TGTGCCAGCAGCTTAGTGGATGGGCAGCTCGGGGAGCTGTTTTTT.

A note on this clone: This sequence may be a read error, since a much larger clone differs from it by one base. The V call is TRBV5-1, the J call TRBJ1-1; D gene ambiguous. This CDR3 comprises 13 residues. Germline CDR1 reads SGHRS; CDR2 reads YFSETQ. V was pared by 0 bases and J by 0 bases, with 3 bases between. CDR3 amino acids: CASSLGMNTEAFF. CDR3 sequence (DNA): TGCGCCAGCAGCTTGGGCATGAACACTGAAGCTTTCTTT. The variable domain in full, completed from reference TRBV5-1 and TRBJ1-1, reads KAGVTQTPRYLIKTRGQQVTLSCSPISGHRSVSWYQQTPGQGLQFLFEYFSETQRNKGNFPGRFSGRQFSNSRSEMNVSTLELGDSALYLCASSLGMNTEAFFGQGTRLTVV.

The chain uses TRBV18 and TRBJ1-5, with TRBD1 matching over 11 bases. Germline V lookup: CDR1 KGHSH, CDR2 LQKENI. Trimming removed 6 bases from V and 0 bases from J; junction bases left unmatched: 10. The CDR3 is 18 amino acids. The CDR3 is CASSPRDRGINSNQPQHF. The CDR3 bases are TGTGCCAGCTCCCCCCGGGACAGGGGGATTAATAGCAATCAGCCCCAGCATTTT. The whole variable domain, remainder taken from reference TRBV18 and TRBJ1-5, is NAGVMQNPRHLVRRRGQEARLRCSPMKGHSHVYWYRQLPEEGLKFMVYLQKENIIDESGMPKERFSAEFPKEGPSILRIQQVVRGDSAAYFCASSPRDRGINSNQPQHFGDGTRLSIL.

V is TRBV11-1 and J is TRBJ2-1; TRBD2 matches at 8 bases. CDR1 and CDR2 from the germline V gene are SGHAT and FQDESV (reference sequence). The CDR3 sequence is 13 residues long. V lost 3 bases and J lost 14; bases outside the gene matches: 9. The CDR3 spells CASSFRRGLEEFF. The CDR3 DNA is TGTGCCAGCAGCTTCCGGCGGGGACTAGAGGAGTTCTTC.

The genes are TRBV5-4 and TRBJ2-3; D gene ambiguous. This CDR3 has 15 residues. CDR1 is SGHNT, CDR2 YYREEE, per germline (reference sequence). Trimming pared 0 bases from V and 0 bases from J, leaving 8 bases between. CDR3 nucleotides: TGTGCCAGCAGCTTGGACCCGCTGAGCACAGATACGCAGTATTTT. This encodes CASSLDPLSTDTQYF.

This chain links TRBV6-1 with TRBJ2-5, with TRBD2 as a possible D gene (7 bases). This CDR3 has 13 residues. Trimming took 0 bases from V and 9 from J, leaving 11 bases between them. Germline values: CDR1 MNHNS, CDR2 SASEGT. The CDR3 nucleotides are TGTGCCAGCAGTGAAGCTCGGGGGGCGGCCCAGTACTTC. Translated, it gives CASSEARGAAQYF.

For this clone: Other DNA sequences in the same sample also yield this CDR3. The V gene is TRBV11-2, the J gene TRBJ2-7, with a weak D call TRBD1 (5 bases). Trimming took 3 bases from V and 2 from J, leaving 8 bases between them. Germline V CDR1 and CDR2: SGHAT, FQNNGV. The CDR3 contains 13 residues. The CDR3 here is CASSLVRAYEQYF. In DNA, the CDR3 is TGTGCCAGCAGCTTGGTCAGGGCCTACGAGCAGTACTTC.

V and J are TRBV4-3 and TRBJ2-2; 12 bases fit TRBD2. CDR3 length: 19 residues. Trimming cost V 0 bases and J 7 bases; bases outside gene matches: 12. From germline, CDR1 is LGHNA and CDR2 YSLEER. CDR3 residues: CASSQESLPSGRVSGELFF. CDR3 nucleotides: TGCGCCAGCAGCCAAGAATCCCTCCCTAGCGGGAGGGTCAGCGGGGAGCTGTTTTTT.

The chain uses TRBV29-1 and TRBJ2-5; 11 positions agree with TRBD1. Germline values: CDR1 SQVTM, CDR2 ANQGSEA. V shed 7 bases, J shed 4 bases, and the junction held 5 bases outside the gene matches. The CDR3 has 13 residues. The CDR3: CSAKGQGGETQYF. Written as DNA, the CDR3 is TGCAGCGCCAAGGGACAGGGGGGAGAGACCCAGTACTTC. Drawing the rest from reference TRBV29-1 and TRBJ2-5, the complete variable domain is SAVISQKPSRDICQRGTSLTIQCQVDSQVTMMFWYRQQPGQSLTLIATANQGSEATYESGFVIDKFPISRPNLTFSTLTVSNMSPEDSSIYLCSAKGQGGETQYFGPGTRLLVL.

About this clone itself: A much more abundant neighbour one base away suggests this may be a read error. The V call is TRBV5-6, the J call TRBJ1-2, with TRBD1 as a possible D gene (5 bases). V was cut by 4 bases and J by 4 bases, with 17 bases left in between. Germline CDR1 reads SGHDT; CDR2 reads YYEEEE. There are 15 residues in the CDR3. This chain's CDR3 is CASSPTPTVFYGYTF. CDR3 DNA: TGTGCCAGCAGCCCCACCCCGACAGTGTTCTATGGCTACACCTTC.

The genes are TRBV4-3 and TRBJ2-7, with 15 bases fitting TRBD2. The V segment lost 1 base and the J segment 7 bases; nucleotides outside the gene matches: 5. The CDR3 loop spans 16 amino acids. The V gene's germline CDR1 is LGHNA and CDR2 YSLEER. CDR3 DNA: TGCGCCAGCAGCCAAGGGGGACTAGCGGGAGGTCGAGAGCAGTACTTC. As protein: CASSQGGLAGGREQYF.

Of note for this clone: A single base is all that separates this from a far larger clone, so a read error is likely. The gene calls are TRBV6-5 and TRBJ2-7, with 14 bases aligning to TRBD2. The CDR3 is 14 amino acids. Germline V gene lookup returns CDR1 MNHEY and CDR2 SVGAGI. The V gene end was trimmed by 5 bases and the J gene end by 3 bases; junction bases not matched to a gene: 0. The CDR3 DNA reads TGTGCCAGCAGTGGACTAGCGGGAGGCTACGAGCAGTACTTC. Its protein product is CASSGLAGGYEQYF.

This clone has just one count. The gene calls are TRBV6-4 and TRBJ1-5; possibly TRBD1 for D (6 bases). Germline V gene lookup returns CDR1 MRHNA and CDR2 SNTAGT. Trimming left V 1 base short and J 6 bases short, with 16 bases between. This CDR3 comprises 16 residues. Written as DNA, the CDR3 is TGTGCCAGCAGTGACTTCCTAGAGACAGGACTTCAGCCCCAGCATTTT. The encoded protein is CASSDFLETGLQPQHF.

V gene TRBV5-1 combines with J gene TRBJ2-1, with 11 bases fitting TRBD2. Germline trimming cut 2 bases from V and 0 bases from J; bases unmatched to any gene: 4. Germline values: CDR1 SGHRS, CDR2 YFSETQ. The CDR3 loop spans 17 amino acids. CDR3 DNA: TGCGCCAGCAGCTTCGCACTAGCGGGGGCCTCCTACAATGAGCAGTTCTTC. Translating gives CASSFALAGASYNEQFF.

Regarding this clone: This clone may be a read error of a much larger clone one base away. The V and J genes are TRBV7-3 and TRBJ2-7, with 11 bases aligning to TRBD2. The V and J ends lost 6 bases and 3 bases, in that order; junction bases with no gene match: 1. The CDR3 is 13 amino acids. The germline gives CDR1 SGHTA, CDR2 FQGTGA. The CDR3: CASSGTSGYEQYF. The CDR3 DNA reads TGTGCCAGCAGTGGGACTAGCGGCTACGAGCAGTACTTC.

This clone was counted between two and nine times. This chain connects TRBV27 to TRBJ2-5; 8 bases map to TRBD1. Trimming cost V 10 bases and J 6 bases; bases outside gene matches: 7. Germline CDR1 MNHEY, CDR2 SMNVEV (reference sequence). The CDR3 covers 12 residues. This CDR3 is CATGRGPQTQYF. The DNA for the CDR3 is TGTGCCACCGGCAGGGGGCCCCAGACCCAGTACTTC.

The chain uses TRBV11-2 and TRBJ2-3, with D possibly TRBD2 on 6 matching bases. The CDR3 is 12 residues long. V dropped 8 bases and J dropped 4 bases, with 10 bases sitting between them. Per the germline V gene, CDR1 is SGHAT and CDR2 is FQNNGV. The CDR3 region is CASGRTADTQYF. The CDR3, as DNA: TGTGCCAGCGGGAGGACCGCAGATACGCAGTATTTT.

CDR3 in amino acids: CASNTSGGRYEQYF. DNA of the CDR3: TGTGCCAGCAACACGTCAGGGGGACGCTACGAGCAGTACTTC. The chain joins TRBV11-3 to TRBJ2-7, with 7 bases that match TRBD1. Germline CDR1 reads SGHNT; CDR2 reads YENEEA. CDR3 size: 14 residues. V gave up 7 bases and J gave up 3 bases; unmatched junction bases: 9.

This clone was detected a few times. The rearrangement links TRBV6-5 to TRBJ2-7, with 15 bases identical to TRBD2. V gave up 6 bases and J gave up 7 bases; unmatched junction bases: 7. Germline V gene sequence: CDR1 MNHEY, CDR2 SVGAGI. The CDR3 extends over 15 amino acids. The CDR3 protein is CASRPPGLAGGEQYF. The CDR3, as DNA: TGTGCCAGCAGGCCGCCGGGACTAGCGGGAGGAGAGCAGTACTTC.

V is TRBV7-6 and J is TRBJ1-1; 8 nucleotides align to TRBD1. CDR3 size: 13 residues. The V and J ends lost 1 base and 14 bases, in that order; junction bases with no gene match: 9. CDR1 and CDR2 from the germline V gene are SGHVS and FNYEAQ. DNA of the CDR3: TGTGCCAGCAGCTTAGGCAAAGGGACAGGTTTATTCTTT. Its protein is CASSLGKGTGLFF.

The chain employs TRBV30 and TRBJ2-3, with D tentatively TRBD1 (6 bases). The germline gives CDR1 GTSNPN, CDR2 SVGIG (reference sequence). The CDR3 has 12 amino acids. V lost 2 bases, J lost 10 bases, and 13 bases lay in between. CDR3 amino acids: CAWSSTGTAQYF. The DNA of the CDR3 is TGTGCCTGGAGTTCTACAGGGACCGCGCAGTATTTT.

V usage is TRBV13 and J usage is TRBJ2-7; D remains ambiguous. The V and J ends lost 1 base and 6 bases respectively, with 4 bases between them. The V gene's germline CDR1 is PRHDT and CDR2 FYEKMQ (reference sequence). The CDR3 extends over 11 amino acids. CDR3 nucleotide sequence: TGTGCCAGCAGCTTAGTCCGCGAGCAGTACTTC. Its translation is CASSLVREQYF.

The V and J genes are TRBV4-1 and TRBJ2-3; the D is unclear. The CDR3 sequence is 14 residues long. V gave up 1 base and J gave up 0 bases, with 5 bases separating them. CDR1 MGHRA and CDR2 YSYEKL come from the germline V gene. The CDR3 loop reads CASSQAESTDTQYF. For the CDR3, the DNA is TGCGCCAGCAGCCAAGCGGAGAGCACAGATACGCAGTATTTT.